This T cell receptor (beta chain) was captured in a study of blood T cells in healthy people across ages. This clonotype has more than one count but fewer than ten. A second PCR of 7 to 11 cycles used a sample-barcoded 5' primer and a J-beta primer mix. From the 5' RACE reads, TCRdb called clonotypes with MiXCR, one entry per CDR3 protein. The sample yields roughly 1,700,000 distinct CDR3 sequences, 28% seen once. The V segment lost 4 bases and the J segment 1 base; nucleotides outside the gene matches: 2. Germline loops: CDR1 ENHRY, CDR2 SYGVKD. The CDR3 consists of 15 residues. J is TRBJ2-7 and V is TRBV10-3, with 12 positions matching TRBD2. This clonotype was sampled from a woman in her thirties in good health. Sample: blood. CDR3 region: CAISGLAGVSYEQYF. DNA of the CDR3: TGTGCCATCAGTGGACTAGCGGGAGTTTCCTACGAGCAGTACTTC.